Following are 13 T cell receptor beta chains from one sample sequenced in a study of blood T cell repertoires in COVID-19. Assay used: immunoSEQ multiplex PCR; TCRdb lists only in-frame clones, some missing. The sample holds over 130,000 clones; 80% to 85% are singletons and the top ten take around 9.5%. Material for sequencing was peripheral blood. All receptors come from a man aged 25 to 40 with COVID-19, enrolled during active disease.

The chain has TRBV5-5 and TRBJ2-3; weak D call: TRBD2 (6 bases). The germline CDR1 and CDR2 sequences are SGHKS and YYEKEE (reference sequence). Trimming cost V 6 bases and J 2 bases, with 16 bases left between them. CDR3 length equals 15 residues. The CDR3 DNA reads TGTGCCAGCATCTCCGGGGGAACCCTCACAGATACGCAGTATTTT. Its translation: CASISGGTLTDTQYF.

The CDR3: CASSPILAGGVDEQYF. The CDR3 bases are TGTGCCAGCAGCCCAATTCTAGCGGGAGGGGTCGACGAGCAGTACTTC. The J gene is TRBJ2-7, the V gene TRBV7-6; TRBD2 matches at 12 bases. Germline V CDR1 and CDR2: SGHVS, FNYEAQ. V lost 5 bases and J lost 5; bases outside the gene matches: 10. The CDR3 spans 16 residues.

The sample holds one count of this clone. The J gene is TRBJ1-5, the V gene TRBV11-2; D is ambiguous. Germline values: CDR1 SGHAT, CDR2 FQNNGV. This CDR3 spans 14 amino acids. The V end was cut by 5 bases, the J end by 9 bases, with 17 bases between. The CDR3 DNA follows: TGTGCCAGCAGCAAAGGTATCCAAGAGGGGCCCCAGCATTTT. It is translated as CASSKGIQEGPQHF. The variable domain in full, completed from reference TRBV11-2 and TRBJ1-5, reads EAGVAQSPRYKIIEKRQSVAFWCNPISGHATLYWYQQILGQGPKLLIQFQNNGVVDDSQLPKDRFSAERLKGVDSTLKIQPAKLEDSAVYLCASSKGIQEGPQHFGDGTRLSIL.

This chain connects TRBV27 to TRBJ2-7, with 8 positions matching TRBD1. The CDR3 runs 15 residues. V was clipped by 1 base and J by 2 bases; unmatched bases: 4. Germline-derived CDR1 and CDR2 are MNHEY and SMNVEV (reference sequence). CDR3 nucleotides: TGTGCCAGCAGTTTATATGGACAGGGTCCCTACGAGCAGTACTTC. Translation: CASSLYGQGPYEQYF.

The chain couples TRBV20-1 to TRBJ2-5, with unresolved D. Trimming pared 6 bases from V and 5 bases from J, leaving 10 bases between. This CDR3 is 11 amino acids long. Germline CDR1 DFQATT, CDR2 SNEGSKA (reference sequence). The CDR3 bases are TGCAGTGCCCAGATGCGGGAGACCCAGTACTTC. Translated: CSAQMRETQYF.

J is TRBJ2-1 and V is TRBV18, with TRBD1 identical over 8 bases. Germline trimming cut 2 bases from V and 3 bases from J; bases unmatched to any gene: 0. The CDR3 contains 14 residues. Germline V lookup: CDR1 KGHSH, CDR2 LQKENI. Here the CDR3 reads CASSPDRGYNEQFF. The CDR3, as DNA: TGTGCCAGCTCACCAGACAGGGGCTACAATGAGCAGTTCTTC.

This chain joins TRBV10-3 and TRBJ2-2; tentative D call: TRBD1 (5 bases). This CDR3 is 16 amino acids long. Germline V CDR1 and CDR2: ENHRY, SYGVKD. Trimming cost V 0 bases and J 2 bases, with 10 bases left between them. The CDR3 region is CAISESTVLNTGELFF. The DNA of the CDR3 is TGTGCCATCAGTGAGTCGACAGTACTCAACACCGGGGAGCTGTTTTTT.

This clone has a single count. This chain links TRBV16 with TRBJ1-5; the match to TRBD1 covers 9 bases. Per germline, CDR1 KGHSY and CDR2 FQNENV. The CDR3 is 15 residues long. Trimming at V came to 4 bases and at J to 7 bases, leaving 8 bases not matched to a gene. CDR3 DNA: TGTGCCAGCAGCCCGGGGACAGGGTCGGGGCAGCCCCAGCATTTT. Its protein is CASSPGTGSGQPQHF.

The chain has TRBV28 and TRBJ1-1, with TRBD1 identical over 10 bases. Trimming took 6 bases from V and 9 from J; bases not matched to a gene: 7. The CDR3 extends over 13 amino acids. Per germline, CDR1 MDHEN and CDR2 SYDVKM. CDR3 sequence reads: CASSPDRGRKAFF. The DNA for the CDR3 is TGTGCCAGCAGCCCAGACAGGGGGCGTAAAGCTTTCTTT.

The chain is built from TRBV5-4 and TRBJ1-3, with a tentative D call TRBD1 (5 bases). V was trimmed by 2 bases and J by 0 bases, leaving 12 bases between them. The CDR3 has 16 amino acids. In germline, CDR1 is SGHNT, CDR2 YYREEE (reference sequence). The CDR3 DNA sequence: TGTGCCAGCAGCTTAACAGGCGTCTACTCTGGAAACACCATATATTTT. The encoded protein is CASSLTGVYSGNTIYF.

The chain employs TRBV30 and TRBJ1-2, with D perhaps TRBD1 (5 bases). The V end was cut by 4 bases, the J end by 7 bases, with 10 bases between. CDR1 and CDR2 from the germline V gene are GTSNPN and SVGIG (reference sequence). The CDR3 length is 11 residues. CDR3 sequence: CAWTGKGGYTF. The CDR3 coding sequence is TGTGCCTGGACAGGGAAAGGTGGCTACACCTTC.

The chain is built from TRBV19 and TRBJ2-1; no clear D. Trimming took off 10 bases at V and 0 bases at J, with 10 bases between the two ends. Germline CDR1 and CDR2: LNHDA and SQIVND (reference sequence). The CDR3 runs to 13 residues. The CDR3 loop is CATTPASYNEQFF. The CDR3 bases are TGTGCCACAACACCCGCCTCCTACAATGAGCAGTTCTTC.

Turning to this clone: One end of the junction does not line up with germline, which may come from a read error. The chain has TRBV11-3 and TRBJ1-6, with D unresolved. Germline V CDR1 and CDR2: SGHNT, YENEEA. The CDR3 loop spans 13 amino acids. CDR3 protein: CASSLEADSPLHF. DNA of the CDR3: TGTGCCAGCAGCCTAGAAGCGGATTCACCCCTCCACTTT.